These 22 T cell receptor beta chains share one sample of origin, sequenced in a study of identical twins. In TCRdb, the 5' RACE reads were re-called with MiXCR into one record per CDR3 protein. The table has approximately 630,000 distinct CDR3 sequences, 7.1% seen once. These data were likewise used in another study, on yellow fever vaccine responses in identical twins.

Material for sequencing was PBMCs. Source of these receptors: a woman younger than 30 in good health.

The sample holds a few counts of this clonotype. CDR3 loop: CASSQDLGAWTEAFF. DNA for the CDR3: TGCGCCAGCAGCCAAGACCTGGGGGCTTGGACTGAAGCTTTCTTT. J is TRBJ1-1 and V is TRBV4-1, with D possibly being TRBD1 (6 bases). The V and J ends lost 0 bases and 5 bases respectively, with 13 bases between them. There are 15 residues in the CDR3. Germline V gene lookup returns CDR1 MGHRA and CDR2 YSYEKL.

Notes on this clonotype: A much larger clone differs from this one at a single base, so this may be a read error. The CDR3 DNA reads as TGTGCCAGCAGTTTTCGGAGCTCCTACCAGCAGTACTTC. It codes for CASSFRSSYQQYF. The gene calls are TRBV27 and TRBJ2-7; D is undetermined. CDR3 size: 13 residues. The germline gives CDR1 MNHEY, CDR2 SMNVEV (reference sequence).

This clonotype was seen a handful of times. The chain links TRBV6-1 to TRBJ2-3, with TRBD2 identical over 9 bases. This CDR3 is built from 16 residues. Germline CDR1 is MNHNS and CDR2 is SASEGT. J was trimmed by 4 bases and V by 6 bases; bases with no gene match: 11. The CDR3 DNA is TGTGCCAGCAGGGTAGCGGGGGCCAGTCTGGCAGATACGCAGTATTTT. Amino acid sequence: CASRVAGASLADTQYF.

The sample holds a few counts of this clonotype. V is TRBV5-1 and J is TRBJ1-5; a weak D match, TRBD1 (5 bases). Deletions cut 4 bases from V and 3 bases from J, with 11 bases between. The CDR3 length is 14 residues. Germline values: CDR1 SGHRS, CDR2 YFSETQ. CDR3 coding DNA: TGCGCCAGCAGCCCCGGGGGAGCCAATCAGCCCCAGCATTTT. Encoded protein: CASSPGGANQPQHF.

J is TRBJ2-5 and V is TRBV20-1, with D perhaps TRBD2 (5 bases). Germline CDR1 and CDR2: DFQATT and SNEGSKA (reference sequence). This CDR3 has 12 residues. The ends were cut back, 4 bases at V and 5 bases at J, with 11 bases in the middle. The CDR3 bases are TGCAGTGCTATTTCGGGAAAGGAGACCCAGTACTTC. Encoded protein: CSAISGKETQYF.

This clonotype appeared many times. The V gene is TRBV12-3 or TRBV12-4, the J gene TRBJ1-2; 8 positions match TRBD1. CDR3 length equals 13 residues. V gave up 6 bases and J gave up 8 bases; unmatched junction bases: 8. The CDR3 sequence is CASSPGTGGGYTF. DNA for the CDR3: TGTGCCAGCAGCCCCGGGACAGGTGGAGGCTACACCTTC.

This clonotype came up many times. The chain carries TRBV10-2 and TRBJ2-4, with 8 bases aligning to TRBD2. The CDR3 has 16 residues. V dropped 7 bases and J dropped 5; count of bases not matched to a gene: 13. Germline V gene lookup returns CDR1 WSHSY and CDR2 SAAADI. The chain's CDR3 is CASKSLSGKVENIQYF. The CDR3 coding sequence is TGCGCCAGCAAATCCCTTAGCGGGAAGGTGGAAAACATTCAGTACTTC.

The sample holds a few counts of this clonotype. The chain combines TRBV7-9 with TRBJ2-6; 7 positions match TRBD1. Germline CDR1 and CDR2: SEHNR and FQNEAQ (reference sequence). The ends lost 5 bases at V and 1 base at J; junction bases unmatched: 5. The CDR3 covers 16 residues. The DNA for the CDR3 is TGTGCCAGCAGCCCTGCAGGGGGATCTGGGGCCAACGTCCTGACTTTC. Protein sequence: CASSPAGGSGANVLTF.

The V and J genes are TRBV12-3 or TRBV12-4 and TRBJ1-2, with TRBD1 matching over 7 bases. V shed 4 bases and J 7 bases; nucleotides not matched to a gene: 6. The CDR3 runs 13 residues. The CDR3 protein is CASSWGQFSGYTF. CDR3 DNA sequence: TGTGCCAGCAGTTGGGGACAGTTCTCTGGCTACACCTTC.

The table lists this clonotype with a few counts. The rearrangement joins TRBV4-1 to TRBJ1-1; 7 bases are shared with TRBD1. The CDR3 sequence is 13 residues long. The germline gives CDR1 MGHRA, CDR2 YSYEKL. The trim removed 5 bases at V and 8 bases at J, leaving 8 bases unmatched. The CDR3 reads CASSYHRGLEAFF. The CDR3 DNA reads as TGCGCCAGCAGCTACCACAGGGGATTGGAAGCTTTCTTT.

This clonotype has at least ten counts. This chain links TRBV5-1 with TRBJ2-5; no clear D gene. The CDR3 runs to 14 residues. Deletions cut 3 bases from V and 5 bases from J, with 14 bases between. Germline lookup yields CDR1 SGHRS and CDR2 YFSETQ. CDR3 DNA: TGCGCCAGCAGCTGGCAGTCGGAGAGGGAGACCCAGTACTTC. It encodes CASSWQSERETQYF.

This clonotype turned up a few times. The chain joins TRBV9 to TRBJ2-3, with D uncertain. The V and J ends lost 2 bases and 2 bases respectively, with 9 bases between them. The CDR3 spans 14 residues. Looked up from germline, CDR1 is SGDLS and CDR2 is YYNGEE. The CDR3 sequence: CASSVAQATDTQYF. The DNA for the CDR3 is TGTGCCAGCAGCGTCGCCCAGGCCACAGATACGCAGTATTTT.

This clonotype was observed a few times. The gene calls are TRBV10-2 and TRBJ2-2, with a possible D match to TRBD2 (6 bases). Germline assignment: CDR1 WSHSY and CDR2 SAAADI. CDR3 length equals 14 residues. The V end lost 6 bases, the J end lost 4 bases, and 12 bases lay between the germline ends. The CDR3 nucleotides are TGCGCCAGCAGCGCCGGGACTGTCACCGGGGAGCTGTTTTTT. Translating gives CASSAGTVTGELFF.

The V call is TRBV7-3, the J call TRBJ2-1; D is possibly TRBD2 (5 bases). Germline CDR1 and CDR2: SGHTA and FQGTGA. Trimming took off 4 bases at V and 6 bases at J, with 13 bases between the two ends. The CDR3 is made up of 14 amino acids. CDR3 sequence (DNA): TGTGCCAGCAGCTCGGAGCTAGCACCCAATGAGCAGTTCTTC. Its protein product is CASSSELAPNEQFF.

The chain is built from TRBV10-3 and TRBJ1-2; D may be TRBD1 (5 bases). The germline V gene encodes CDR1 ENHRY and CDR2 SYGVKD. The V and J ends lost 0 bases and 4 bases respectively, with 12 bases between them. This CDR3 contains 15 residues. This CDR3 reads CAISESGRAGYGYTF. CDR3 DNA: TGTGCCATCAGTGAGTCTGGCAGGGCAGGCTATGGCTACACCTTC.

The rearrangement links TRBV4-1 to TRBJ2-2; D is undetermined. With 0 bases removed from V and 4 bases from J, the gap between germline ends came to 12 bases. Per the germline V gene, CDR1 is MGHRA and CDR2 is YSYEKL. This CDR3 is 16 amino acids long. CDR3 in amino acids: CASSQESQPTTGELFF. The CDR3 DNA is TGCGCCAGCAGCCAAGAGTCCCAACCGACCACCGGGGAGCTGTTTTTT.

This clonotype turned up a few times. The chain is built from TRBV20-1 and TRBJ1-2, with 8 bases lining up with TRBD1. Germline V gives CDR1 DFQATT, CDR2 SNEGSKA (reference sequence). The length of the CDR3 is 14 residues. V shed 0 bases, J shed 8 bases, and the junction held 8 bases outside the gene matches. The CDR3 is CSAREQGAAVGYTF. The DNA for the CDR3 is TGCAGTGCTAGAGAGCAGGGGGCGGCGGTAGGCTACACCTTC.

This clonotype has at least ten counts. The V and J genes are TRBV5-1 and TRBJ1-4, with a possible D match to TRBD1 (6 bases). The germline V and J ends were trimmed by 0 bases and 2 bases, with 17 bases remaining between them. The germline CDR1 and CDR2 sequences are SGHRS and YFSETQ. CDR3 length: 18 residues. This CDR3 is CASSLADGGGQTNEKLFF. CDR3 coding DNA: TGCGCCAGCAGCTTGGCCGACGGGGGAGGACAGACTAATGAAAAACTGTTTTTT.

The sample holds a few counts of this clonotype. The rearrangement uses TRBV4-2 and TRBJ2-2; TRBD2 aligns across 7 bases. The germline V gene encodes CDR1 LGHNA and CDR2 YNFKEQ. The CDR3 totals 21 residues. The V and J ends lost 3 bases and 4 bases, in that order; junction bases with no gene match: 23. The CDR3 nucleotides are TGTGCCAGCAGCCACCCCCCTGAGGCGCTAGGACTAGGTGACAGCACCGGGGAGCTGTTTTTT. Its protein is CASSHPPEALGLGDSTGELFF.

This clonotype was recorded a few times. The chain combines TRBV12-3 or TRBV12-4 with TRBJ2-7; unclear D gene. This CDR3 comprises 13 residues. The V end was cut by 3 bases, the J end by 3 bases, with 9 bases between. This chain's CDR3 is CASSFGENYEQYF. DNA of the CDR3: TGTGCCAGCAGTTTTGGGGAAAACTACGAGCAGTACTTC.

This clonotype was seen only a few times. The genes are TRBV7-6 and TRBJ2-3, with D possibly matching TRBD2 (6 bases). V dropped 1 base and J dropped 7 bases, with 15 bases sitting between them. This CDR3 has 15 residues. Germline-derived CDR1 and CDR2 are SGHVS and FNYEAQ. As DNA, the CDR3 is TGTGCCAGCAGCTTAGAGGGGATGGGGGGTAATACGCAGTATTTT. Amino acid sequence: CASSLEGMGGNTQYF.

The chain is built from TRBV6-1 and TRBJ2-3, with D perhaps matching TRBD1 or TRBD2 (6 bases each). This CDR3 has 17 amino acids. Germline lookup yields CDR1 MNHNS and CDR2 SASEGT. V was shortened by 5 bases and J by 2 bases, with 20 bases between the two germline ends. The chain's CDR3 is CASSLRRGALNTDTQYF. CDR3 DNA sequence: TGTGCCAGCAGTCTCAGGAGGGGGGCGCTTAACACAGATACGCAGTATTTT.